This T cell receptor (beta chain) came from a study of cytomegalovirus exposure and HLA in healthy donors listed by TCRdb under 2017. In the study overall: According to an earlier analysis of a few hundred of the donors, 150 million to 200 million T cells yielded over 90 million unique TCR beta sequences and approximately 300 Gb of sequence data. Class I and class II HLA loci were covered by the typing at four-digit resolution. Typing coverage differed by locus: A, B, C, DRB1 and DQB1 were typed in roughly 629-630 donors, DQA1 in about 500, DPA1 in around 580, and DPB1 in 400 to 490. The study combined high-throughput TCR immunosequencing, statistical association of individual TCRs with disease status, and machine learning to predict cytomegalovirus infection status. The study aimed to test whether signatures of past pathogen exposure could be identified by cataloging public T cell receptors. Across some 400 genotyped donors of the cohort, an average of roughly 230,000 unique TCR beta nucleotide sequences per donor were sequenced, and roughly 20% of those sequences were non-productive. A later analysis re-analyzed previously published TCR beta repertoires from about 730 donors and added high-resolution HLA genotyping to study TCR occurrence patterns. Because of strong linkage in the cohort, 4 to 6 DR-DQ haplotypes were treated as single units for association and clustering. Alongside the repertoire data, information on donor age, sex, ethnicity and CMV serostatus was compiled. Of the 350 to 450 genotyped donors, approximately 83% fell in the genetic ancestry cluster associated with self-reported Caucasian donors. Approximately 300 gigabases of sequencing data and 91 million or so unique TCR sequences made up an early release that covered approximately 620 HLA-typed donors. Every discovery cohort repertoire had been produced on one sequencing platform. Genome-wide SNP genotypes for about 65% of the 666 donors were used in a later genetic analysis, which treated that subset as a discovery cohort. To decide whether each TCR beta V gene segment behaved as functional or pseudogenic, an earlier analysis of approximately 600 of the donors relied on high-throughput TCR beta sequencing. In addition to the first cohort of several hundred subjects, a separate validation cohort of some 120 different subjects was used. In the later analysis, no new phenotypic data were used to find candidate immune exposures; instead, reliance was placed on TCR beta sequences and their occurrence across donors. The T cell repertoires of 666 subjects were profiled by immunosequencing and related to cytomegalovirus serostatus. Overall results and qualifications from the work: Sequencing depth was assumed to be roughly uniform across donors in the presence/absence analyses, though that assumption may not hold. This cohort had only TCR beta chains sequenced, and the lack of alpha or paired-chain data limited which features could be detected. Linkage disequilibrium might explain the correlated functional status among segregating V segments, but an unknown experimental factor could not be ruled out. Because counts were too low, fewer than 20 rarely observed V segments, including chromosome 9 orphons, were excluded from the earlier analysis of around 640 of the donors. Cytomegalovirus status was reported to be diagnosed by the classifier with high specificity and sensitivity in both the original and validation cohorts. A further reported finding was that TCR beta sequences accurately predicted the HLA-A and HLA-B alleles for most subjects in the first cohort. Compared with equally common non-associated chains, HLA-associated TCR beta chains in a later analysis were more clonally expanded and had lower generation probabilities. A later genetic analysis reported fewer N-insertions in productive TCRs among donors in an Asian-associated ancestry cluster than the roughly 700-donor mean. The authors suggested that the approach could potentially be extended to other disease states and immunological phenotypes. When HLA alleles, especially DR and DQ, strongly co-occurred, TCR associations were difficult to assign to individual alleles. The sequencing pipeline was judged likely to have produced a cluster of highly shared sequence variants as a technical artifact. Because some donors lacked HLA typing at each locus, the association tests relied only on the typed subset. According to a later analysis, parvovirus B19, influenza, CMV and Epstein-Barr virus appeared linked to several top co-occurrence clusters. In an earlier analysis of 500 to 650 of the donors, most TCR beta V segments appeared in productive rearrangements about 90% or about 30% of the time, broadly matching IMGT annotations. A later analysis found that most CMV-associated TCR beta chains appeared HLA-restricted, with HLA associations seemingly driven largely by CMV exposure. CMV serostatus was the only immune exposure information available for the cohort. Most TCR sequences were observed very rarely across donors, whereas some public TCRs were present in many individuals. In vitro tests confirmed that a few of the cytomegalovirus-associated TCR beta chains recognize cytomegalovirus antigens. The study listed 150 to 200 TCR beta chains as associated with cytomegalovirus. The 87-base-pair reads could not distinguish some IMGT-functional V segments, including TRBV6-2 and TRBV6-3, so those segments were excluded. In a later analysis, 15,000 to 20,000 TCR beta sequences were associated with specific HLA alleles at a false discovery rate of 0.05. According to a later analysis, TCR association rates differed among HLA loci, with DRB1 alleles showing the most associated TCRs and HLA-C alleles showing the fewest. In a later genetic analysis, a missense DCLRE1C variant was associated with V-gene and J-gene trimming of TCR beta chains, and the association was replicated in an independent cohort.

This clone occurred a few times. Its antigen has not been determined. Base-call qualities are not available, and no considerably larger clone is one nucleotide away. The germline V gene yields LGHNA for CDR1 and YSLEER for CDR2. From the cysteine up to the phenylalanine, the CDR3 has a length of 15 residues. The entry retains the CDR3 DNA only, 45 bases that are in frame from base 1. V and J lose 1 base and 0 bases, and a span of 4 bases separates them. The cohort comprised around 690 healthy bone marrow donors. Cohort members were all nominally healthy when sampled, although unrecorded immune exposures were likely present. The donor was CMV seronegative and was included in the group of 352 seronegative cohort members. Every donor gave a peripheral blood sample, and the peripheral blood mononuclear cells from that sample were used for TCR beta sequencing. The Qiagen DNeasy Blood Extraction Kit was used to extract genomic DNA from the blood cell samples.

The protocol used for the library was the immunoSEQ multiplex PCR assay. A mixture of 60 forward primers for TCR Vbeta segments and 13 reverse primers for TCR Jbeta segments was used in the multiplex PCR. A multiplex PCR assay on genomic DNA amplified the CDR3 region of rearranged TCR beta genes. On the Illumina HiSeq System, the amplified TCR beta libraries were sequenced as 87-base-pair reads. Regarding the original processing steps: Across the roughly 700 repertoires, a later analysis counted tens of millions of unique TCR beta chains, around 11 million of which were shared by at least two donors. Raw reads were error-corrected and collapsed into unique sequences by a nearest-neighbor algorithm in which closely related sequences were merged to remove PCR and sequencing errors. V, D and J gene segments were assigned by aligning CDR3 sequences to IMGT reference sequences. For a sequence to be retained, a match of at least six nucleotides to both a V gene segment and a J gene segment was required. A rearrangement was called productive if the CDR3 had no stop codons and remained in frame with V and J, and every other rearrangement was called non-productive. Following IMGT convention, CDR3 was defined as the stretch from the second conserved V-encoded cysteine up to the conserved J-encoded phenylalanine. Sequences without an unambiguous match to a single V gene segment were excluded from the earlier analysis of 500 to 700 of the donors. An earlier analysis of several hundred of the donors classified V segments as functional when productive rearrangements were above 56.7% and as segregating when the standard deviation between donors was above 5%. A statistical classification framework was developed to diagnose cytomegalovirus status using the catalog of TCR beta chain sequences. A later analysis assigned V and J genes by comparing TCR nucleotide sequences with IMGT/GENE-DB human TR gene sequences. The TCRdist pipeline was used in a later analysis to assign CDR3 sequences and most-parsimonious VDJ recombination scenarios. In a later analysis, every TCR beta chain was defined by the combination of its CDR3 amino acid sequence and its V-gene family, and reads without a unique V-gene family were dropped. As a way to deal with suspected cross-contamination and a sequencing artifact, a later analysis dropped roughly 600 nucleotide sequences that were highly shared and had low generation probability. In a later analysis, a clonal expansion index for each public chain was calculated from normalized within-repertoire ranks of inferred template counts. In a later analysis, generation probabilities were computed with a VDJ recombination model fitted to out-of-frame rearrangements, and the resulting probabilities were checked against IGoR. A later analysis scored TCR-TCR, TCR-HLA and TCR-CMV co-occurrence with hypergeometric tests, applying a repertoire-size bias correction to TCR pairs. False discovery rates were estimated in a later analysis by permuting HLA or CMV assignments 20 times. In a later analysis, co-occurring TCRs were grouped with DBSCAN, and TCRdist sequence similarity was added when clustering was performed within HLA-allele-positive subsets. Repertoires with fewer than 30,000 or more than 120,000 public chains were left out of co-occurrence clustering, as were four to six repertoires with anomalous nucleotide sharing. The source is immuneACCESS, and TCRdb retained only in-frame sequences with V and J called. Part of the clones is not carried over; for the studies checked, unresolved V genes explain less than half of this, and the remainder is unexplained. V, J and clone size reflect that table, while D and trimming were determined from the DNA. A total of some 120,000 clones appear in this sample, around 10% of them only once. The ten most abundant clones make up roughly 3% of the sample.

The chain is assembled from TRBV4-3 and TRBJ2-6, with the D gene too uncertain to name. What was sequenced was PBMCs. The sequence came from a man younger than 40 in good health and CMV-seronegative. The DNA sequence is given as TGCGCCAGCAGCCAAGTAAACTCTGGGGCCAACGTCCTGACTTTC. It specifies CASSQVNSGANVLTF.